This T cell receptor beta chain was captured by sequencing in a study of blood T cell repertoires in COVID-19. For the study at large: Collection of acute and convalescent COVID-19 samples took place in the United States, Italy and Spain. In each case, the material was cDNA or gDNA derived from T cells, B-cell-depleted T cells, or PBMCs.

This CDR3 is 17 amino acids long. In the authors' methods: Counts of nucleated cells, estimated from reference gene primer amplification, were obtained. Assay used: immunoSEQ multiplex PCR; TCRdb lists only in-frame clones, some missing. Clone size and the V and J calls come from that table; the DNA yielded D and trimming. Altogether about 250,000 clones are present, about 88% being singletons, with the ten largest covering 2% to 2.5%. Sequences were obtained from peripheral blood. The chain uses TRBV1 and TRBJ2-1; the D call TRBD2 from the table was never checked on the DNA. TRBV1 is an annotated pseudogene. This receptor was obtained from a woman in her thirties or forties who had recovered from COVID-19. The CDR3 coding sequence is TGCACCAGCAACGGACTAGCGGGAGACCTCTCCTACAATGAGCAGTTCTTC. Translation gives CTSNGLAGDLSYNEQFF.